This T cell receptor beta chain was profiled in a study of T-cell memory formation after mild COVID-19. Study-wide findings and caveats: Clones that contracted from day 15 to 85 had balanced CD4/CD8; later expanders were CD4+ biased. Largely, contracting CD4+ clones fell within CM and EM, and contracting CD8+ clones within EMRA. Several responding clones turned up in pre-infection memory, indicating that cross-reactive memory may have taken part.

A 5'RACE reaction primed in the constant segment made cDNA libraries of TCR alpha and TCR beta, and these carried sample barcodes and UMIs. Via MiXCR, TCRdb re-called the 5' RACE reads, giving one row per CDR3 protein. The sample records 350,000 to 500,000 distinct CDR3 sequences, more than 15% being singletons. Regarding this clonotype: The antigen is not known.

This CDR3 has 15 residues. Germline CDR1 and CDR2: LGHNA and YSLEER. V gave up 0 bases and J gave up 9 bases, with 17 bases separating them. Sequencing was carried out using PBMCs or a T cell subset sorted from them (not recorded which). The TCR comes from a young man who had mild COVID-19 (a few samples of this study predate the infection). Cell type and time point are not known. The chain is built from TRBV4-3 and TRBJ2-5; D ambiguous. CDR3: CASSQDRRPLVSQYF. DNA of the CDR3: TGCGCCAGCAGCCAAGACCGACGGCCTTTGGTGTCCCAGTACTTC.